These 21 T cell receptor beta chains were all obtained from the same sample, sequenced in a study of blood T cell repertoires in COVID-19. Sequencing was performed with immunoSEQ multiplex PCR; in TCRdb, only in-frame clones are kept and a portion is missing. The sample records 200,000 to 250,000 clones, about 79% being singletons. Sequencing was performed on peripheral blood. These receptors were obtained from a man aged 50 to 60 with active or convalescent COVID-19.

The J gene is TRBJ1-2, the V gene TRBV5-1; perhaps TRBD1 as D (5 bases). Germline CDR1 reads SGHRS; CDR2 reads YFSETQ. With 4 bases removed from V and 7 bases from J, the gap between germline ends came to 17 bases. CDR3 length: 14 residues. CDR3 sequence (DNA): TGCGCCAGCAGCCCCCAAGCACAGGAATCTGGCTACACCTTC. This gives the protein CASSPQAQESGYTF. The full variable domain, completed using reference TRBV5-1 and TRBJ1-2, is KAGVTQTPRYLIKTRGQQVTLSCSPISGHRSVSWYQQTPGQGLQFLFEYFSETQRNKGNFPGRFSGRQFSNSRSEMNVSTLELGDSALYLCASSPQAQESGYTFGSGTRLTVV.

This chain connects TRBV29-1 to TRBJ1-2, with D possibly matching TRBD1 (5 bases). CDR1 is SQVTM and CDR2 is ANQGSEA in the germline V gene. The CDR3 is 12 amino acids. Deletions cut 4 bases from V and 1 base from J, with 7 bases between. CDR3 nucleotide sequence: TGCAGCGTTGGACAGTTTAACTATGGCTACACCTTC. Its protein is CSVGQFNYGYTF.

The chain carries TRBV2 and TRBJ2-3; unclear D gene. The CDR3 extends over 14 amino acids. Germline V lookup: CDR1 SNHLY, CDR2 FYNNEI. V lost 10 bases and J 2 bases, leaving 16 bases between the germline ends. The CDR3 is CATHRARITDTQYF. The CDR3 DNA reads TGTGCCACCCACAGAGCCCGGATCACAGATACGCAGTATTTT.

This clone turned up a few times. The chain has TRBV19 and TRBJ2-1; D might be TRBD2 (5 bases). Deletions cut 9 bases from V and 7 bases from J, with 16 bases between. CDR3 length equals 13 residues. The germline gives CDR1 LNHDA, CDR2 SQIVND (reference sequence). The CDR3 DNA follows: TGTGCCAGCACCGGGATCAGCTTTAATGAGCAGTTCTTC. Protein: CASTGISFNEQFF.

This chain connects TRBV28 to TRBJ2-7, with D possibly matching TRBD1 (5 bases). Trimming took off 2 bases at V and 1 base at J, with 18 bases between the two ends. Germline lookup yields CDR1 MDHEN and CDR2 SYDVKM. CDR3 size: 17 residues. The CDR3 is CASSLSVVHDSSYEQYF. The CDR3 nucleotides are TGTGCCAGCAGTTTAAGCGTAGTCCATGACAGTTCCTACGAGCAGTACTTC.

The chain recombines TRBV5-4 with TRBJ1-1; perhaps TRBD1 as D (6 bases). Germline-derived CDR1 and CDR2 are SGHNT and YYREEE (reference sequence). The CDR3 loop spans 15 amino acids. V lost 4 bases and J 0 bases, leaving 13 bases between the germline ends. CDR3 nucleotides: TGTGCCAGCAGCACGGGCCAGGGGCTGAACACTGAAGCTTTCTTT. Protein: CASSTGQGLNTEAFF. Full variable domain (outside the CDR3, taken from reference TRBV5-4 and TRBJ1-1): ETGVTQSPTHLIKTRGQQVTLRCSSQSGHNTVSWYQQALGQGPQFIFQYYREEENGRGNFPPRFSGLQFPNYSSELNVNALELDDSALYLCASSTGQGLNTEAFFGQGTRLTVV.

The chain links TRBV29-1 to TRBJ1-2; 7 bases are a match to TRBD1. The germline gives CDR1 SQVTM, CDR2 ANQGSEA. The V and J ends lost 0 bases and 5 bases, in that order; junction bases with no gene match: 9. The CDR3 has 15 amino acids. The CDR3 coding sequence is TGCAGCGTTGAAGATCCCACGGGACAGCTATATGGCTACACCTTC. Translated, it gives CSVEDPTGQLYGYTF. Filled out from reference TRBV29-1 and TRBJ1-2, the complete variable domain reads SAVISQKPSRDICQRGTSLTIQCQVDSQVTMMFWYRQQPGQSLTLIATANQGSEATYESGFVIDKFPISRPNLTFSTLTVSNMSPEDSSIYLCSVEDPTGQLYGYTFGSGTRLTVV.

The gene calls are TRBV20-1 and TRBJ1-5, with TRBD1 identical over 12 bases. Trimming took 3 bases from V and 6 from J; bases not matched to a gene: 6. The germline gives CDR1 DFQATT, CDR2 SNEGSKA (reference sequence). The CDR3 contains 15 residues. The CDR3 loop reads CSASRGTGGPQPQHF. The CDR3, as DNA: TGCAGTGCTAGTCGCGGGACAGGGGGCCCTCAGCCCCAGCATTTT.

This sequence joins TRBV28 and TRBJ1-6; maybe TRBD1 (6 bases). The length of the CDR3 is 16 residues. V lost 7 bases and J lost 8, with 21 bases in between. Germline lookup yields CDR1 MDHEN and CDR2 SYDVKM. The CDR3 protein is CASTTRGYSRDSPLHF. Written as DNA, the CDR3 is TGTGCCAGCACAACAAGGGGGTACAGCCGGGATTCACCCCTCCACTTT.

The gene calls are TRBV6-5 and TRBJ2-7; the D is unclear. Germline assignment: CDR1 MNHEY and CDR2 SVGAGI. This CDR3 region has 14 residues. The germline V and J ends were trimmed by 3 bases and 3 bases, with 12 bases remaining between them. The CDR3 DNA reads as TGTGCCAGCAGTTATTTGGCCAGTGGCTACGAGCAGTACTTC. This translates into CASSYLASGYEQYF.

This rearrangement joins TRBV4-1 to TRBJ2-7; 8 nucleotides agree with TRBD2. With V trimmed by 7 bases and J by 5 bases, 10 bases remained unmatched. Germline-derived CDR1 and CDR2 are MGHRA and YSYEKL. This CDR3 contains 14 residues. The CDR3, as DNA: TGCGCCAGCACCCACGTTGCGGGAGGCCACGAGCAGTACTTC. This gives the protein CASTHVAGGHEQYF.

The chain couples TRBV6-4 to TRBJ2-3; TRBD1 agrees at 8 bases. With V trimmed by 0 bases and J by 5 bases, 4 bases remained unmatched. Germline V gene lookup returns CDR1 MRHNA and CDR2 SNTAGT. The CDR3 covers 15 residues. The chain's CDR3 is CASSDSGQGGDTQYF. CDR3 nucleotides: TGTGCCAGCAGTGACTCTGGACAGGGAGGAGATACGCAGTATTTT.

Only one count was recorded for this clone. J is TRBJ1-1 and V is TRBV28; 10 bases agree with TRBD1. V lost 4 bases and J lost 7; bases outside the gene matches: 9. The CDR3 runs to 15 residues. Germline V gene sequence: CDR1 MDHEN, CDR2 SYDVKM. The CDR3: CASSSPGTGVGEAFF. In DNA form, the CDR3 reads TGTGCCAGCAGTTCCCCCGGGACAGGGGTCGGTGAAGCTTTCTTT.

About this clone: One end of the junction does not line up with germline, which may come from a read error. The chain recombines TRBV5-1 with TRBJ2-1, with 14 bases that match TRBD2. The CDR3 spans 16 residues. Germline loops: CDR1 SGHRS, CDR2 YFSETQ. CDR3 sequence reads: CASSLGLAGGYSEQFF. The DNA of the CDR3 is TGCGCCAGCAGCTTAGGACTAGCGGGAGGCTACAGTGAGCAGTTCTTC.

This clone has only a few counts. The chain combines TRBV18 with TRBJ1-2, with TRBD1 as a possible D gene (6 bases). The ends were cut back, 4 bases at V and 3 bases at J, with 15 bases in the middle. Germline V gene data show CDR1 as KGHSH and CDR2 as LQKENI. This CDR3 is built from 15 residues. In nucleotides, the CDR3 is TGTGCCAGCTCACTCCCCCAGGGGCGCGACTATGGCTACACCTTC. This codes for CASSLPQGRDYGYTF.

The V call is TRBV5-1, the J call TRBJ1-1; the D is unclear. This CDR3 comprises 13 residues. Between the trimmed V and J ends, which lost 0 bases and 3 bases, there was a span of 6 bases. Germline V gives CDR1 SGHRS, CDR2 YFSETQ. CDR3 sequence: CASSLDIYTEAFF. CDR3 DNA sequence: TGCGCCAGCAGCTTGGACATCTACACTGAAGCTTTCTTT.

The chain carries TRBV5-1 and TRBJ1-4; D gene ambiguous. The CDR3 is made up of 14 amino acids. The V gene lost 2 bases and the J gene lost 4 bases, with 9 bases spanning the gap. Germline CDR1 reads SGHRS; CDR2 reads YFSETQ. The CDR3 region has the DNA TGCGCCAGCAGCTTACCCGGGAATAATGAAAAACTGTTTTTT. This codes for CASSLPGNNEKLFF. Filled out from reference TRBV5-1 and TRBJ1-4, the complete variable domain reads KAGVTQTPRYLIKTRGQQVTLSCSPISGHRSVSWYQQTPGQGLQFLFEYFSETQRNKGNFPGRFSGRQFSNSRSEMNVSTLELGDSALYLCASSLPGNNEKLFFGSGTQLSVL.

The chain joins TRBV4-2 to TRBJ2-5; D is perhaps TRBD1 (5 bases). Germline CDR1 LGHNA, CDR2 YNFKEQ. This CDR3 is 13 amino acids long. V lost 1 base and J 4 bases, leaving 7 bases between the germline ends. CDR3 nucleotide sequence: TGTGCCAGCAGCCAAGTTCAGGGAGAGACCCAGTACTTC. Its protein is CASSQVQGETQYF.

The chain couples TRBV3-1 (or the pseudogene TRBV3-2) to TRBJ1-1; 8 nucleotides align to TRBD1. V shed 4 bases, J shed 4 bases, and the junction held 5 bases outside the gene matches. CDR1 LGHDT and CDR2 YNNKEL come from the germline V gene (reference sequence). The CDR3 is made up of 14 amino acids. CDR3 in amino acids: CASSPQGASTEAFF. Written as DNA, the CDR3 is TGTGCCAGCAGCCCCCAGGGGGCGAGCACTGAAGCTTTCTTT.

The DNA for the CDR3 is TGTGCCAGCAGAGCCACAGGGAGCCCACAGGGCACTGAAGCTTTCTTT. It codes for CASRATGSPQGTEAFF. The chain is built from TRBV28 and TRBJ1-1; weak D call: TRBD1 (6 bases). This CDR3 is 16 amino acids long. The germline CDR1 and CDR2 sequences are MDHEN and SYDVKM. V was clipped by 6 bases and J by 4 bases, with 21 bases between them.

This chain joins TRBV7-2 and TRBJ1-2, with TRBD1 identical over 7 bases. CDR1 is SGHTA, CDR2 FQGNSA, per germline. The CDR3 loop spans 13 amino acids. The trim removed 5 bases at V and 4 bases at J, leaving 4 bases unmatched. The CDR3 region has the DNA TGTGCCAGCAGCCGATCAGGGGGCTATGGCTACACCTTC. Its protein product is CASSRSGGYGYTF.